This is a list of T cell receptor beta chains from one sample in a study of blood T cells in healthy people across ages. TCRdb analysed the 5' RACE reads with MiXCR anew, one entry per CDR3 protein. The sample records 1.5 million to 2 million distinct CDR3 sequences, 30% to 40% being singletons. The sequencing input was blood. Receptor source: a human donor in good health. Both conserved end residues are part of each CDR3. D genes are given only for firm matches. The size of a clone is reported for some rows only, either as once, few or many, or as a class for expanded clones.

few,.,TRBJ2-5,TRBV7-9,CASSSGQFEVYF,TGTGCCAGCAGCTCTGGACAGTTTGAAGTGTACTTC
.,.,TRBJ2-5,TRBV28,CASSFLAGGDIQTQYF,TGTGCCAGCAGTTTCTTGGCAGGGGGGGATATACAGACCCAGTACTTC
many,.,TRBJ2-6,TRBV25-1,CASSEWGTGANVLTF,TGTGCCAGCAGTGAATGGGGGACTGGGGCCAACGTCCTGACTTTC
.,.,TRBJ2-1,TRBV5-1,CASSPETGFYNEQFF,TGCGCCAGCAGCCCGGAAACAGGTTTCTACAATGAGCAGTTCTTC
few,.,TRBJ2-3,TRBV29-1,CSVRTLIPGDTQYF,TGCAGCGTTCGGACCCTCATTCCAGGGGATACGCAGTATTTT
.,TRBD1,TRBJ2-7,TRBV28,CASSLIRQGHEQYF,TGTGCCAGCAGTTTAATTCGACAGGGCCACGAGCAGTACTTC
.,TRBD2,TRBJ2-5,TRBV5-5,CASSLRAGGYQETQYF,TGTGCCAGCAGCCTAAGGGCGGGGGGGTACCAAGAGACCCAGTACTTC
.,.,TRBJ1-2,TRBV5-1,CASSPPPNGYTF,TGCGCCAGCAGCCCCCCTCCTAATGGCTACACCTTC
.,.,TRBJ2-1,TRBV29-1,CSAGTGSDEQFF,TGCAGCGCCGGCACAGGGTCCGATGAGCAGTTCTTC
.,TRBD2,TRBJ2-3,TRBV20-1,CSARIIWRGSTDTQYF,TGCAGTGCTAGGATCATTTGGCGGGGGAGCACAGATACGCAGTATTTT
.,TRBD1,TRBJ2-5,TRBV20-1,CSAWTGGQDTQYF,TGCAGTGCCTGGACAGGGGGGCAAGACACCCAGTACTTC
few,.,TRBJ2-4,TRBV20-1,CSATPGVWGRGVKNIQYF,TGCAGTGCTACCCCTGGGGTATGGGGTCGAGGGGTCAAAAACATTCAGTACTTC
.,.,TRBJ2-7,TRBV5-1,CASSLDGPQAYEQYF,TGCGCCAGCAGCTTGGATGGACCGCAAGCCTACGAGCAGTACTTC
.,.,TRBJ2-7,TRBV20-1,CSAQAWDGSYEQYF,TGCAGTGCCCAAGCCTGGGACGGCTCCTACGAGCAGTACTTC
few,.,TRBJ2-7,TRBV5-1,CASSMGDQGYEQYF,TGCGCCAGCAGCATGGGAGACCAGGGGTACGAGCAGTACTTC
.,.,TRBJ2-5,TRBV7-9,CASSPMIWDLQETQYF,TGTGCCAGCAGCCCCATGATATGGGACCTCCAAGAGACCCAGTACTTC
few,.,TRBJ1-1,TRBV29-1,CSVTRGAGEAFF,TGCAGCGTGACCCGGGGGGCGGGAGAAGCTTTCTTT
.,.,TRBJ2-3,TRBV7-2,CASSPTKDAQYF,TGTGCCAGCAGCCCGACGAAAGATGCGCAGTATTTT
few,.,TRBJ1-2,TRBV28,CAGLGGPNYGYTF,TGTGCCGGCCTGGGGGGACCTAACTATGGCTACACCTTC
.,.,TRBJ1-2,TRBV2,CASSVWIGYTF,TGTGCCAGCAGTGTATGGATAGGCTACACCTTC
few,.,TRBJ2-1,TRBV29-1,CSVDGVGKRYNEPFF,TGCAGCGTTGATGGGGTGGGAAAACGATACAATGAGCCGTTCTTC
.,.,TRBJ2-1,TRBV18,CASSRSREQFF,TGTGCCAGCTCACGAAGTCGTGAGCAGTTCTTC
.,TRBD1,TRBJ1-1,TRBV9,CASSSGGRNTEAFF,TGTGCCAGCAGCTCAGGGGGACGGAACACTGAAGCTTTCTTT
.,.,TRBJ2-3,TRBV20-1,CSARTVGETDTQYF,TGCAGTGCTAGGACGGTCGGGGAAACAGATACGCAGTATTTT
few,TRBD1,TRBJ1-2,TRBV27,CASSWTGQQGYTF,TGTGCCAGCAGTTGGACAGGGCAGCAGGGCTACACCTTC
.,.,TRBJ2-5,TRBV7-2,CASSSNTGAGVTQYF,TGTGCCAGCAGCTCCAATACGGGGGCCGGAGTGACCCAGTACTTC
.,.,TRBJ2-7,TRBV20-1,CSAFPGRSRYEQYF,TGCAGTGCTTTCCCGGGACGGTCCCGCTACGAGCAGTACTTC
.,.,TRBJ2-1,TRBV9,CASSSSGTLHNEQFF,TGTGCCAGCAGCTCTTCCGGGACTCTCCACAATGAGCAGTTCTTC
once,.,TRBJ1-2,TRBV7-9,CASSSSKAGRAHGYTF,TGTGCCAGCAGCTCCAGCAAGGCGGGACGGGCGCATGGCTACACCTTC